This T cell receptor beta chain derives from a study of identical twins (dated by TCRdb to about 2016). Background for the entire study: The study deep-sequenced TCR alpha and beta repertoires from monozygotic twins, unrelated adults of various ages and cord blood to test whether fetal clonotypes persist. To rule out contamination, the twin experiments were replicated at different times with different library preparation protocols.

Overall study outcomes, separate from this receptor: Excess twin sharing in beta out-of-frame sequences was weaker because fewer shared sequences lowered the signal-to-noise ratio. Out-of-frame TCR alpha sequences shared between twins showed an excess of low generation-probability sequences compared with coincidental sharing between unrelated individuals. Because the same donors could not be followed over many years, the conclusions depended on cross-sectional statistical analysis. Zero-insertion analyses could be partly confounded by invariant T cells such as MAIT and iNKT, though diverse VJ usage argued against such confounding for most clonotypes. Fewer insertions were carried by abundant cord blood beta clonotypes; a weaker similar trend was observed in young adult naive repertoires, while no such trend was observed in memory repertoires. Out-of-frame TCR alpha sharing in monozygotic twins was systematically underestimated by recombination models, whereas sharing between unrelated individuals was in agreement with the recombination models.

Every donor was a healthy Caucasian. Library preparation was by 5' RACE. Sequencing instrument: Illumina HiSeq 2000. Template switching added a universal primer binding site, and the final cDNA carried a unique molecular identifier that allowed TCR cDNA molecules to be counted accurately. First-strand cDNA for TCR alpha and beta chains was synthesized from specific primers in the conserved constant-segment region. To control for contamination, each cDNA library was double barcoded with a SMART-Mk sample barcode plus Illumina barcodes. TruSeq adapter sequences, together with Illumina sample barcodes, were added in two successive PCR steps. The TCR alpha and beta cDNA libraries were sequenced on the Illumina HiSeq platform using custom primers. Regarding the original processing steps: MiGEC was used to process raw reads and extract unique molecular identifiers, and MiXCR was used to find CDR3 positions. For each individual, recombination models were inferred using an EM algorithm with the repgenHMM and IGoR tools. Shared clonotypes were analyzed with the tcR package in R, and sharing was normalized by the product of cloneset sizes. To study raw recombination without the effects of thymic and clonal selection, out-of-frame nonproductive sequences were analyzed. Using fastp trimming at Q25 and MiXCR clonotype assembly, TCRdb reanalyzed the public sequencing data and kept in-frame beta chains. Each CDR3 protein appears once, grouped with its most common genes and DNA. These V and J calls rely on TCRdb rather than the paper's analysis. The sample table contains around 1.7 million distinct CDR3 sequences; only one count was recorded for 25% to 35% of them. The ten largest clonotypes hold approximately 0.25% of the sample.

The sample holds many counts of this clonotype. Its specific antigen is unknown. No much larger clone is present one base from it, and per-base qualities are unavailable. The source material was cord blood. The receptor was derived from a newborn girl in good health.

The sequence in DNA is TGTGCCAGCAGTTTATACGACTATGGCTACACCTTC. Its protein product is CASSLYDYGYTF. Rearrangement joined TRBV12-3 or TRBV12-4 to TRBJ1-2; a confident D gene designation cannot be given. The germline ends are 4 bases apart after V is trimmed by 2 bases and J by 3 bases. The CDR3 sequence holds 12 residues, the cysteine and phenylalanine included. Only CDR3 DNA is held: 36 bases, read in frame from base 1.